The 13 T cell receptor beta chains given below trace back to one sample, sequenced in a study of shared clonotypes between healthy human individuals. Profiling relied on immunoSEQ multiplex PCR, and the TCRdb table lists in-frame clones only, not all of them. Of some 2.4 million clones listed, approximately 93% are singletons. The specimen sequenced was naive CD4+ T cells from PBMCs. The subset was: CD45RA+ positively selected. Every receptor here comes from a man between 18 and 35 years old in good health. Some clones in this sample may be carry-over from other donors' samples.

V and J are TRBV11-2 and TRBJ2-7; D tentatively fits TRBD1 or TRBD2 (6 bases each). Germline V gene lookup returns CDR1 SGHAT and CDR2 FQNNGV. The CDR3 is made up of 15 amino acids. V gave up 7 bases and J gave up 3 bases, with 19 bases separating them. The CDR3 nucleotides read TGTGCCAGCACCTTGACCCGGGGGCACAGCTACGAGCAGTACTTC. It is translated as CASTLTRGHSYEQYF.

In this sample, this clone turned up once. The chain employs TRBV7-2 and TRBJ2-1; TRBD2 matches 8 bases. Germline V gene sequence: CDR1 SGHTA, CDR2 FQGNSA. This CDR3 has 14 residues. V gave up 1 base and J gave up 6 bases; unmatched junction bases: 2. Written as DNA, the CDR3 is TGTGCCAGCAGCTTAGAGCGGGGGACCAATGAGCAGTTCTTC. This translates into CASSLERGTNEQFF.

The rearrangement uses TRBV5-4 and TRBJ2-2, with TRBD2 matching 8 bases. Germline V gives CDR1 SGHNT, CDR2 YYREEE (reference sequence). This CDR3 comprises 18 residues. V lost 1 base to trimming and J lost 0 bases; unmatched junction nucleotides: 8. The CDR3, as DNA: TGTGCCAGCAGCTTGCTAATTAGCGGGATCGCGAACACCGGGGAGCTGTTTTTT. It specifies CASSLLISGIANTGELFF.

The rearrangement uses TRBV5-1 and TRBJ2-5, with a weak D call TRBD2 (6 bases). CDR1 is SGHRS and CDR2 is YFSETQ in the germline V gene. This CDR3 contains 14 residues. V was cut by 4 bases and J by 3 bases, with 13 bases left in between. The CDR3 nucleotides are TGCGCCAGCAGCCCCGGAGGGGCAGAAGAGACCCAGTACTTC. Protein product: CASSPGGAEETQYF.

The chain uses TRBV29-1 and TRBJ2-7; perhaps TRBD2 as D (6 bases). CDR3 length equals 13 residues. Trimming left V 4 bases short and J 4 bases short, with 14 bases between. The germline V gene encodes CDR1 SQVTM and CDR2 ANQGSEA. This CDR3 reads CSVAGVLGYEQYF. DNA for the CDR3: TGCAGCGTTGCGGGGGTTTTAGGATACGAGCAGTACTTC.

This clone was observed a single time. The chain is built from TRBV9 and TRBJ1-1, with D perhaps TRBD1 (6 bases). Germline loops: CDR1 SGDLS, CDR2 YYNGEE. The CDR3 is 16 amino acids. The V and J ends lost 1 base and 3 bases respectively, with 16 bases between them. CDR3 residues: CASSVSTPPGDTEAFF. The CDR3 coding sequence is TGTGCCAGCAGCGTATCGACCCCCCCAGGGGACACTGAAGCTTTCTTT.

This chain joins TRBV11-2 and TRBJ2-3; 13 bases map to TRBD2. This CDR3 has 16 residues. Germline-derived CDR1 and CDR2 are SGHAT and FQNNGV. The J segment lost 5 bases and the V segment lost 4 bases, leaving 6 bases of the junction unmatched. The DNA for the CDR3 is TGTGCCAGCAGCTCCTCACTAGCGGGAGGGCAAGATACGCAGTATTTT. As protein: CASSSSLAGGQDTQYF.

The chain couples TRBV4-1 to TRBJ1-3; D is ambiguous. Germline loops: CDR1 MGHRA, CDR2 YSYEKL. Trimming pared 1 base from V and 0 bases from J, leaving 10 bases between. This CDR3 spans 16 amino acids. The CDR3 reads CASSQGYRSSGNTIYF. The CDR3 coding sequence is TGCGCCAGCAGCCAAGGGTACCGTAGCTCTGGAAACACCATATATTTT.

This clone was observed once. The genes are TRBV4-3 and TRBJ2-3, with no clear D. CDR3 size: 15 residues. The V and J ends lost 3 bases and 1 base respectively, with 11 bases between them. Germline V CDR1 and CDR2: LGHNA, YSLEER. The CDR3 bases are TGCGCCAGCAGCCAGATAGTAGGCGGCACAGATACGCAGTATTTT. It codes for CASSQIVGGTDTQYF.

This chain joins TRBV7-9 and TRBJ2-2, with D possibly matching TRBD2 (6 bases). The CDR3 has 15 amino acids. Per the germline V gene, CDR1 is SEHNR and CDR2 is FQNEAQ (reference sequence). V lost 5 bases and J 7 bases, leaving 17 bases between the germline ends. The CDR3 sequence: CASSPWITGGGELFF. CDR3 in DNA: TGTGCCAGCAGCCCCTGGATCACCGGGGGCGGGGAGCTGTTTTTT.

This rearrangement joins TRBV18 to TRBJ1-1; 7 nucleotides align to TRBD1. The J segment lost 0 bases and the V segment lost 0 bases, leaving 7 bases of the junction unmatched. CDR3 length: 17 amino acids. Germline values: CDR1 KGHSH, CDR2 LQKENI. The CDR3 bases are TGTGCCAGCTCACCACCCCGGGACAGCAACATGAACACTGAAGCTTTCTTT. Protein product: CASSPPRDSNMNTEAFF.

This clone was seen once. The DNA of the CDR3 is TGTGCCAGCAGCGTAGAACAGGGTGGGACTGAAGCTTTCTTT. The encoded protein is CASSVEQGGTEAFF. The V call is TRBV9, the J call TRBJ1-1; the D gene is possibly TRBD1 (6 bases). The CDR3 is 14 amino acids. Germline V CDR1 and CDR2: SGDLS, YYNGEE. V was shortened by 0 bases and J by 5 bases, with 11 bases between the two germline ends. Together with reference TRBV9 and TRBJ1-1, the CDR3 gives the full variable domain: DSGVTQTPKHLITATGQRVTLRCSPRSGDLSVYWYQQSLDQGLQFLIQYYNGEERAKGNILERFSAQQFPDLHSELNLSSLELGDSALYFCASSVEQGGTEAFFGQGTRLTVV.

A note on this clone: The CDR3 carries no conserved terminal phenylalanine or tryptophan, so it likely arises from a read error. The CDR3 loop reads CASSYTGVTEAFS. The CDR3 DNA sequence: TGTGCCAGCAGTTACACAGGGGTGACTGAAGCTTTCTCT. The V call is TRBV2, the J call TRBJ1-1; TRBD1 aligns across 7 bases. This CDR3 spans 13 amino acids. Germline CDR1 reads SNHLY; CDR2 reads FYNNEI. V gave up 5 bases and J gave up 5 bases; unmatched junction bases: 5.